A selection of T cell receptor beta chains follows, all from one sample in a study of CD8 T cells in Susac syndrome. One entry per CDR3 protein, called by TCRdb with MiXCR from the immunoSEQ multiplex PCR reads. The repertoire includes 180,000 or so distinct CDR3 sequences, around 96% of them detected once, and 0.085% to 0.11% sits in the top ten. Sequences were obtained from CD4+ T cells from PBMCs. These receptors all come from a human donor in good health. The CDR3 runs from the conserved cysteine through the conserved F or W. Each record gives: J gene, clone size, V gene, D gene, CDR3 DNA, CDR3 protein. The D gene is left open where the match is weak. The size field is filled for only some rows; it gives once, few, many or a size class.

J: TRBJ2-3
size: .
V: TRBV20-1
D: TRBD2
DNA: TGCAGTGCTAGAATATCCCTAGCGGGGACGCACACAGATACGCAGTATTTT
CDR3: CSARISLAGTHTDTQYF

J: TRBJ2-5
size: .
V: TRBV7-8
D: .
DNA: TGTGCCAGCAGCCCCCTAGTCCAACAAGAGACCCAGTACTTC
CDR3: CASSPLVQQETQYF

J: TRBJ2-7
size: .
V: TRBV29-1
D: .
DNA: TGCAGCGGGGGGCAGGGTTCCTACGAGCAGTACTTC
CDR3: CSGGQGSYEQYF

J: TRBJ2-7
size: .
V: TRBV3-1
D: .
DNA: TGTGCCAGCAGCCCAGATTCGGCGAGGGCTGCCGAGCAGTACTTC
CDR3: CASSPDSARAAEQYF

J: TRBJ1-5
size: .
V: TRBV20-1
D: TRBD1
DNA: TGCAGTGCTAGAACCCTCGCCGGGACAGGAGGTCAGCCCCAGCATTTT
CDR3: CSARTLAGTGGQPQHF

J: TRBJ1-2
size: .
V: TRBV24-1
D: TRBD1
DNA: TGTGCCACCAGTGGAAGTCCGGGACAGGGGGATGGCTACACCTTC
CDR3: CATSGSPGQGDGYTF

J: TRBJ2-5
size: .
V: TRBV7-9
D: .
DNA: TGTGCCAGCAGCTTACACACGCCCGAAGAGGGCCAGTACTTC
CDR3: CASSLHTPEEGQYF

J: TRBJ2-1
size: .
V: TRBV28
D: TRBD2
DNA: TGTGCCAGCAGTTTGATCGGAGCGGGAGGGGATGAGCAGTTCTTC
CDR3: CASSLIGAGGDEQFF

J: TRBJ2-7
size: .
V: TRBV29-1
D: .
DNA: TGCAGCGTATCACAGGGTGCCCCGAACCGTCCCGAGCAGTACTTC
CDR3: CSVSQGAPNRPEQYF

J: TRBJ2-1
size: .
V: TRBV20-1
D: .
DNA: TGCAGTGCTAGAGGTGGACTCCCGCGGGAGCAGTTCTTC
CDR3: CSARGGLPREQFF

J: TRBJ2-1
size: .
V: TRBV9
D: TRBD2
DNA: TGTGCCAGCAGCCCGGAACCCCATACAGATTTTGGGACTAGCGGGAGTAGGTCCTACAATGAGCAGTTCTTC
CDR3: CASSPEPHTDFGTSGSRSYNEQFF

J: TRBJ2-7
size: .
V: TRBV4-3
D: .
DNA: TGCGCCAGCAGCCAAGGTCGTTGGAGGGAGCAGTACTTC
CDR3: CASSQGRWREQYF

J: TRBJ2-1
size: .
V: TRBV20-1
D: TRBD2
DNA: TGCAGTGCCATAGCGGGAGCGGTCAATGAGCAGTTCTTC
CDR3: CSAIAGAVNEQFF

J: TRBJ2-7
size: .
V: TRBV29-1
D: .
DNA: TGCAGCGTTGGGGGTCAACCATACGAGCAGTACTTC
CDR3: CSVGGQPYEQYF

J: TRBJ2-5
size: .
V: TRBV29-1
D: .
DNA: TGCAGCGTTGAAGAGTGGGCGAGGGGGGAGACCCAGTACTTC
CDR3: CSVEEWARGETQYF

J: TRBJ2-7
size: .
V: TRBV4-3
D: TRBD1
DNA: TGCGCCAGCAGCCAACGGGAAGACAGGGCCTACGAGCAGTACTTC
CDR3: CASSQREDRAYEQYF

J: TRBJ2-1
size: .
V: TRBV14
D: TRBD2
DNA: TGTGCCAGCAGCCAAGCGGGGAGGGCCGACAATGAGCAGTTCTTC
CDR3: CASSQAGRADNEQFF

J: TRBJ2-1
size: .
V: TRBV7-8
D: .
DNA: TGTGCCAGCAGCTTACGAGCGCTAGATCGGCACCGGTTCTTC
CDR3: CASSLRALDRHRFF

J: TRBJ2-5
size: .
V: TRBV5-1
D: TRBD1
DNA: TGCGCCAGCAGCCCTACAGGGGGCTACGAGACCCAGTACTTC
CDR3: CASSPTGGYETQYF

J: TRBJ1-1
size: once
V: TRBV20-1
D: .
DNA: TGCAGTGCTAGAGATAGCCGTTGGTCTGAAGCTTTCTTT
CDR3: CSARDSRWSEAFF

J: TRBJ2-7
size: .
V: TRBV20-1
D: TRBD2
DNA: TGCAGTGCGCAGGGGACTAGCGGAATCTACGAGCAGTACTTC
CDR3: CSAQGTSGIYEQYF

J: TRBJ1-5
size: .
V: TRBV20-1
D: .
DNA: TGCAGTGCTACTTGGAGGAAAGGCAATCAGCCCCAGCATTTT
CDR3: CSATWRKGNQPQHF

J: TRBJ2-5
size: few
V: TRBV20-1
D: TRBD1
DNA: TGCAGTGCTCCGGGACAGGGCCAAGAGACCCAGTACTTC
CDR3: CSAPGQGQETQYF

J: TRBJ2-5
size: .
V: TRBV7-3
D: TRBD2
DNA: TGTGCCAGCGCTAGCGGAATCCAAGAGACCCAGTACTTC
CDR3: CASASGIQETQYF

J: TRBJ1-1
size: .
V: TRBV2
D: .
DNA: TGTGCCAGCGGCCGACAGTCAGCTGAAGCTATCTTT
CDR3: CASGRQSAEAIF

J: TRBJ2-7
size: .
V: TRBV4-2
D: .
DNA: TGTGCCAGCAGCCTTCAGGTCTCCACCGAGCAGTACTTC
CDR3: CASSLQVSTEQYF

J: TRBJ2-3
size: .
V: TRBV29-1
D: .
DNA: TGCAGCGCCCAAGGGGTATCAAATACGCAGTATTTT
CDR3: CSAQGVSNTQYF

J: TRBJ2-7
size: .
V: TRBV29-1
D: .
DNA: TGCAGCGTTGGGGACTTTAACGAGCAGTACTTC
CDR3: CSVGDFNEQYF

J: TRBJ2-5
size: .
V: TRBV5-1
D: TRBD2
DNA: TGCGCCAGCGGACTAGCGGGAGTCCAAGAGACCCAGTACTTC
CDR3: CASGLAGVQETQYF

J: TRBJ2-5
size: .
V: TRBV20-1
D: TRBD2
DNA: TGCAGTGTCGGTGGGTTAGCGGGAGCGGGGGAGACCCAGTACTTC
CDR3: CSVGGLAGAGETQYF

J: TRBJ1-1
size: once
V: TRBV6-6
D: TRBD1
DNA: TGTGCCAGCAAGACTGGGACAGGGGAAGAAGCTTTCTTT
CDR3: CASKTGTGEEAFF

J: TRBJ2-3
size: .
V: TRBV9
D: TRBD2
DNA: TGTGCCAGCAGCGTAGCGGGACTAGCGGGAGGCGCGCAGGGTTTTCCGCAGTATTTT
CDR3: CASSVAGLAGGAQGFPQYF

J: TRBJ1-4
size: .
V: TRBV14
D: TRBD1
DNA: TGTGCCAGCAGCCACGGGACAGGGTTTAAACTGTTTTTT
CDR3: CASSHGTGFKLFF

J: TRBJ2-7
size: .
V: TRBV6-5
D: .
DNA: TGTGCCAGCAGTTCCCCGCACAGGGAGCCTTACGAGCAGTACTTC
CDR3: CASSSPHREPYEQYF

J: TRBJ2-1
size: .
V: TRBV27
D: .
DNA: TGTGCCAGCAGCGAACTGGGCCGAGCCCCGAGTGAGCAGTTCTTC
CDR3: CASSELGRAPSEQFF

J: TRBJ1-1
size: .
V: TRBV18
D: .
DNA: TGTGCCAGCTCACCACAGAGTGAAGCTTTCTTT
CDR3: CASSPQSEAFF

J: TRBJ1-2
size: .
V: TRBV7-8
D: .
DNA: TGTGCCAGCAGCCACCGTCCCGGGGGGGCGAATGGCTACACCTTC
CDR3: CASSHRPGGANGYTF

J: TRBJ2-5
size: few
V: TRBV19
D: TRBD1
DNA: TGTGCCAGTAGGGACAGGGGAGAGACCCAGTACTTC
CDR3: CASRDRGETQYF

J: TRBJ2-7
size: .
V: TRBV3-1
D: .
DNA: TGTGCCAGCAGCCAATCAAGGGGTCGCGAGCAGTACTTC
CDR3: CASSQSRGREQYF

J: TRBJ2-1
size: .
V: TRBV7-2
D: TRBD2
DNA: TGTGCCAGCAGCTTAGTTAGCGGGGCATACAATGAGCAGTTCTTC
CDR3: CASSLVSGAYNEQFF

J: TRBJ1-1
size: .
V: TRBV3-1
D: .
DNA: TGTGCCAGCAGCCAAGCGGCCACTGAAGCTTTCTTT
CDR3: CASSQAATEAFF

J: TRBJ2-5
size: .
V: TRBV11-1
D: TRBD1
DNA: TGTGCCAGCAGCCCACTCCCGGGACAGGGGGAAGAGACCCAGTACTTC
CDR3: CASSPLPGQGEETQYF

J: TRBJ2-3
size: .
V: TRBV7-9
D: TRBD2
DNA: TGTGCCAGCAGCCCCTTTAGCGGGAGCACAGATACGCAGTATTTT
CDR3: CASSPFSGSTDTQYF

J: TRBJ2-3
size: .
V: TRBV6-5
D: .
DNA: TGTGCCAGCAGTTACTCGGGGCGGGATACGCAGTATTTT
CDR3: CASSYSGRDTQYF

J: TRBJ2-6
size: .
V: TRBV5-4
D: TRBD1
DNA: TGTGCCATACAGGGGTCTGGGGCCAACGTCCTGACTTTC
CDR3: CAIQGSGANVLTF

J: TRBJ2-5
size: .
V: TRBV9
D: .
DNA: TGTGCCAGCAGCGGTGAAGTCCAAGAGACCCAGTACTTC
CDR3: CASSGEVQETQYF

J: TRBJ1-5
size: .
V: TRBV30
D: TRBD1
DNA: TGTGCCTGGAGTGCCCTTGACAGGGCGAATCAGCCCCAGCATTTT
CDR3: CAWSALDRANQPQHF

J: TRBJ2-5
size: .
V: TRBV2
D: .
DNA: TGTGCCAGCAGTGAACATACGGACGGGGAGACCCAGTACTTC
CDR3: CASSEHTDGETQYF

J: TRBJ2-7
size: .
V: TRBV2
D: .
DNA: TGTGCCAGCAGTGGACTAGGCTCCTACGAGCAGTACTTC
CDR3: CASSGLGSYEQYF

J: TRBJ1-5
size: .
V: TRBV12-3/TRBV12-4
D: .
DNA: TGTGCCAGCAGTTTAGGTAGCAATCAGCCCCAGCATTTT
CDR3: CASSLGSNQPQHF

J: TRBJ2-7
size: .
V: TRBV7-9
D: .
DNA: TGTGCCAGCAGCTCGGGGACCGTTAAGAAAGTGGAGCAGTACTTC
CDR3: CASSSGTVKKVEQYF